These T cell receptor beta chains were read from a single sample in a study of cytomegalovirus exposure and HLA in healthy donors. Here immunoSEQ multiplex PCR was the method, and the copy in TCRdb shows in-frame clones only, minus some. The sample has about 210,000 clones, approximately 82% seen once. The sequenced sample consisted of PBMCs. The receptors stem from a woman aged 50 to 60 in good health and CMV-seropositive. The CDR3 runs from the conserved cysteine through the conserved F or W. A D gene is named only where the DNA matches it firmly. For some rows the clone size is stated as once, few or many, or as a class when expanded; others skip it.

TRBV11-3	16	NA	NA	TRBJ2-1	TGTGCCAGCAGCTTAGTTCTCGGGGGGCCTTACAATGAGCAGTTCTTC	CASSLVLGGPYNEQFF
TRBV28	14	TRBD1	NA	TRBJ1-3	TGTGCCAGCAGTCAGGACAGGGAAGGAAACACCATATATTTT	CASSQDREGNTIYF
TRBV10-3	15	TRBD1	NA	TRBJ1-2	TGTGCCATCAGTGAGCGAACGGGACAGGTCCGTGGCTACACCTTC	CAISERTGQVRGYTF
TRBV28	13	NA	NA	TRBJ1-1	TGTGCCAGCAGTTTATATCGGAACACTGAAGCTTTCTTT	CASSLYRNTEAFF
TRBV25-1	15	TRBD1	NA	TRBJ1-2	TGTGCCACCTTGGGCCCGGGACAGGGAGGATATGGCTACACCTTC	CATLGPGQGGYGYTF
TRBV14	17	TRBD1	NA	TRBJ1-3	TGTGCCAGCAGCCACACGACAGGGGTTGTCTCTGGAAACACCATATATTTT	CASSHTTGVVSGNTIYF
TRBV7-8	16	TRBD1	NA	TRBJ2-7	TGTGCCAGCAGCACATCCAGAGACAGGGGGCTCCACGAGCAGTACTTC	CASSTSRDRGLHEQYF
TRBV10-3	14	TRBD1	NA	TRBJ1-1	TGTGCCATCAGTGAACAGGGGGCGAGGACTGAAGCTTTCTTT	CAISEQGARTEAFF
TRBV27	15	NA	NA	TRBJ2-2	TGTGCCAGCAGCGGCAACAGGAGGAACACCGGGGAGCTGTTTTTT	CASSGNRRNTGELFF
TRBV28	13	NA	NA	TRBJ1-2	TGTGCCAGCAGTTTAGGAGGTAACTATGGCTACACCTTC	CASSLGGNYGYTF
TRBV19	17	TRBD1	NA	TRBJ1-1	TGTGCCAGTAGTTTACCAATTCACAGGGGGTTCCATGGTGAAGCTTTCTTT	CASSLPIHRGFHGEAFF
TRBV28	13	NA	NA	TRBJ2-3	TGTGCCAGCAGTCGGACAGACACAGATACGCAGTATTTT	CASSRTDTDTQYF
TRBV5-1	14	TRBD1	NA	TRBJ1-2	TGCGCCAGCAGCTCCGGGACAGCTAACTATGGCTACACCTTC	CASSSGTANYGYTF
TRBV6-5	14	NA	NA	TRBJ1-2	TGTGCCAGCAGTTACGGCCAGGGGAGCTATGGCTACACCTTC	CASSYGQGSYGYTF
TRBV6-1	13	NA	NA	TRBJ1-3	TGTGCCAGCAGGGGCTACTCTGGAAACACCATATATTTT	CASRGYSGNTIYF
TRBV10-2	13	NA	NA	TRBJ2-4	TGCGCCACCATCCGGGAGGCCAAAAACATTCAGTACTTC	CATIREAKNIQYF
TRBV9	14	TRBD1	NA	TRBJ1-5	TGTGCCAGCAGCCGGACAGGGACCAATCAGCCCCAGCATTTT	CASSRTGTNQPQHF
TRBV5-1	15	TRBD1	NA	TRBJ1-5	TGCGCCAGCAGCTTGACAGGGGATAGCAATCAGCCCCAGCATTTT	CASSLTGDSNQPQHF
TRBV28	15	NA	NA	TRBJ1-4	TGTGCCAGCAGTTTAGGGGGGGGCGGTAATGAAAAACTGTTTTTT	CASSLGGGGNEKLFF
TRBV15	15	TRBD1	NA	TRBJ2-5	TGTGCCACCAGCCCTCATCGGGGGACAGGCGAGACCCAGTACTTC	CATSPHRGTGETQYF
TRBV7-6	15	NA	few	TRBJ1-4	TGTGCCAGCAGCTTAATTTCCTTCCACTGGGAAAAACTGTTTTTT	CASSLISFHWEKLFF
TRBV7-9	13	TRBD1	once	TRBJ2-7	TGTGCCAGCAGCTTAAGGGGGCCAGACGAGCAGTACTTC	CASSLRGPDEQYF
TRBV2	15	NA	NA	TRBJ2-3	TGTGCCAGCAGGTCCCAGGGGATTGCCTCTGATACGCAGTATTTT	CASRSQGIASDTQYF
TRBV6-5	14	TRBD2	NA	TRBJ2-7	TGTGCCAGCAGTTCCGGGACTATTACCTACGAGCAGTACTTC	CASSSGTITYEQYF
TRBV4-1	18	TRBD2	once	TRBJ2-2	TGCGCCAGCAGCCGGGCGGTAGGCGGGGGTACGAACACCGGGGAGCTGTTTTTT	CASSRAVGGGTNTGELFF
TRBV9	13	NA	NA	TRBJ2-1	TGTGCCAGCAGCGTAGTACTCCGCGGTGAGCAGTTCTTC	CASSVVLRGEQFF
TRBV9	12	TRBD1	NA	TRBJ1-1	TGTGCCAGCAGCGCGCCGACAGGGGTAGCTTTCTTT	CASSAPTGVAFF
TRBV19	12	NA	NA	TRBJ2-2	TGTGCCAGTACCCGGGGAGCCGGGGAGCTGTTTTTT	CASTRGAGELFF
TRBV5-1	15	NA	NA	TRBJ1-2	TGCGCCAGCAGACTATCAGGGAATACTAACTATGGCTACACCTTC	CASRLSGNTNYGYTF
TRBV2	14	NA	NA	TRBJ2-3	TGTGCCAGCAGTGGGCGGGGCCGCACAGATACGCAGTATTTT	CASSGRGRTDTQYF
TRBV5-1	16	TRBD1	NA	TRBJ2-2	TGCGCCAGCAGCTTAAGCGGACAGGGGAACACCGGGGAGCTGTTTTTT	CASSLSGQGNTGELFF
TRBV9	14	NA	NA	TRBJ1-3	TGTGCCAGCAGCGAGGGGCAGTCGGGAAACACCATATATTTT	CASSEGQSGNTIYF
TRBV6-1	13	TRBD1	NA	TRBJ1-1	TGTGCCAGCAGTCTGGACAGGGTGACTGAAGCTTTCTTT	CASSLDRVTEAFF
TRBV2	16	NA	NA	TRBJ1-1	TGTGCCGGGCCGTCGGGAGGCACGCCCTTGAACACTGAAGCTTTCTTT	CAGPSGGTPLNTEAFF
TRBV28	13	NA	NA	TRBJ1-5	TGTGCCAGCACCCCCCTAACTAATCAGCCCCAGCATTTT	CASTPLTNQPQHF
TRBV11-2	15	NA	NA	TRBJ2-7	TGTGCCAGCAGCTTAGTACACAGGGTCCCCTACGAGCAGTACTTC	CASSLVHRVPYEQYF
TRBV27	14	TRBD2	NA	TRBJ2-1	TGTGCCAGCAGTTCGTGGACTAGCGGTCCATATCAGTTCTTC	CASSSWTSGPYQFF
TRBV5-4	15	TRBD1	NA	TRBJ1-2	TGTGCCAGCAGCCCCCGAAGGACAGGGGTCTATGGCTACACCTTC	CASSPRRTGVYGYTF
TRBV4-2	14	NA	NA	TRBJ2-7	TGTGCCAGCAGCCAAAGTCGGGACTCCTACGAGCAGTACTTC	CASSQSRDSYEQYF
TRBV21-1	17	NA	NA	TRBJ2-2	TGTGCCAGCAGCAAAAAGGAGCGGGACTGTTCCACCGGGGAGCTGTTTTTT	CASSKKERDCSTGELFF
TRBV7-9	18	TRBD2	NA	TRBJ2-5	TGTTCCAGCAGCTCACCGACTAGCGGGGGGGACCTACAAGAGACCCAGTACTTC	CSSSSPTSGGDLQETQYF
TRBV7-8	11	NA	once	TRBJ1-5	TGTGCCTCGGGGGGAAATCAGCCCCAGCATTTT	CASGGNQPQHF
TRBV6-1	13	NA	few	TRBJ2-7	TGTGCCAGCACCGAATTCGGGATAGGGGAGCAGTACTTC	CASTEFGIGEQYF
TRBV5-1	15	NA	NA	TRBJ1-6	TGCGCCAGCAGCCGGACATGGGGTCAAAATTCACCCCTCCACTTT	CASSRTWGQNSPLHF
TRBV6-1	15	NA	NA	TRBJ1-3	TGTGCCAGCAGGCCTACCTTGAGTTCTGGAAACACCATATATTTT	CASRPTLSSGNTIYF
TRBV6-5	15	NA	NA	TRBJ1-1	TGTGCCAGCAGTTACTCGCAGGGCTTGAACACTGAAGCTTTCTTT	CASSYSQGLNTEAFF
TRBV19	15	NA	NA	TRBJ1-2	TGTGCCAGTAGTACGACGGCGACAGAGCTCTATGGCTACACCTTC	CASSTTATELYGYTF
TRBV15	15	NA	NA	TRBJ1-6	TGCGCCACCAGCAGAGATTCGGGGGGTAATTCACCCCTCCACTTT	CATSRDSGGNSPLHF
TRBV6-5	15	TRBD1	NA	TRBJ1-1	TGTGCCAGCAGGCGAGGCAGGGGGGCCCTCACTGAAGCTTTCTTT	CASRRGRGALTEAFF
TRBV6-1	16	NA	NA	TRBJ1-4	TGTGCCAGCAGTGAAAATCCAGAAGCAACTAATGAAAAACTGTTTTTT	CASSENPEATNEKLFF
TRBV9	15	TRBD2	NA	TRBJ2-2	TGTGCCAGCAGCGTAGCCGGGGGGGCGACCGGGGAGCTGTTTTTT	CASSVAGGATGELFF
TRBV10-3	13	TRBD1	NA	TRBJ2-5	TGTGCCATCAGAACAGGGGCTACAACGACCCAGTACTTC	CAIRTGATTTQYF
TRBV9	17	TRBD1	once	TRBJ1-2	TGTGCCAGCAGCGTAGATTCAGGAGGACAGGGGGTTTATGGCTACACCTTC	CASSVDSGGQGVYGYTF
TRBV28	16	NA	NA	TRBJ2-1	TGTGCCAGCAGTTTTTTCGTGTCAGTCTCCTACAATGAGCAGTTCTTC	CASSFFVSVSYNEQFF
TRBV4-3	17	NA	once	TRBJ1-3	TGCGCCAGCAGCCCCGGCCGACAGTCGCCCTCTGGAAACACCATATATTTT	CASSPGRQSPSGNTIYF
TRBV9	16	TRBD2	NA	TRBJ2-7	TGTGCCAGCAGCGTAGGGGGGGGAGGGAGCCTTCACGAGCAGTACTTC	CASSVGGGGSLHEQYF
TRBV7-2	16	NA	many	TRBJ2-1	TGTGCCAGCAGCCCCACCCACGGGACATTGGACAATGAGCAGTTCTTC	CASSPTHGTLDNEQFF